This T cell receptor (delta chain) was captured in a study of Vδ1+ human thymocytes. Regarding the study as a whole: Thymic TRG and TRD repertoires appeared highly polyclonal.

The CDR3 covers 15 residues. V lost 9 bases to trimming and J lost 1 base, with 18 bases between them. The germline CDR1 and CDR2 sequences are TSWWSYY and QGS. Sequences come from RNA converted to cDNA by reverse transcription. Multiplex PCR used pooled V-gene forward primers and a constant-region reverse primer to amplify CDR3s. TCRdb called clones anew from the multiplex PCR reads with CATT. The data hold tens of thousands of delta-chain clones, with about a sixth observed a single time. This clone was seen a few times. Its antigen is not identified. This chain connects TRDV1 to TRDJ1; possibly TRDD2 for D (5 bases). This sequence was found in a boy under two years old who had congenital heart surgery. Sequenced input: Vdelta1+ gamma-delta thymocytes from the thymus. Subset specified: FACS-sorted CD3+ TCRalphabeta- TCRVdelta1+ TCRVdelta2- thymocytes. CDR3 sequence: CALVECLRTTDKLIF. CDR3 coding DNA: TGTGCTCTCGTTGAGTGCCTACGGACCACCGATAAACTCATCTTT.